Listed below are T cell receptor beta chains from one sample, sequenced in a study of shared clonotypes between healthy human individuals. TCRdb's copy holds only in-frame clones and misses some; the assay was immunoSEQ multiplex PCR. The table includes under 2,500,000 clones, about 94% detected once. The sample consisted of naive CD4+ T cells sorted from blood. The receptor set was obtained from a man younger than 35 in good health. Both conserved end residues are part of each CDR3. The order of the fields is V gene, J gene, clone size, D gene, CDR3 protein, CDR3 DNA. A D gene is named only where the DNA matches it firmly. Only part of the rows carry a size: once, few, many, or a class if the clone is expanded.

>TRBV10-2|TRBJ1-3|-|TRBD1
CASGDQGARNTIYF
TGCGCCAGCGGAGACCAGGGGGCTAGAAACACCATATATTTT
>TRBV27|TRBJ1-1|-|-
CASRSRGGEAFF
TGTGCCAGCAGGTCCAGGGGTGGTGAAGCTTTCTTT
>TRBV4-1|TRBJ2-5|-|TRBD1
CASSAGGQETQYF
TGCGCCAGCAGCGCAGGGGGCCAAGAGACCCAGTACTTC
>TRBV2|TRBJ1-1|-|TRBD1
CASSEFLAGGKMNTEAFF
TGTGCCAGCAGTGAATTTTTGGCAGGGGGTAAAATGAACACTGAAGCTTTCTTT
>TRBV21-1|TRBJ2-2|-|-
CASPKPGPNTGELFF
TGTGCCAGCCCCAAACCTGGCCCGAACACCGGGGAGCTGTTTTTT
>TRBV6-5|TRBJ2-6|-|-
CASSYWNSGANVLTF
TGTGCCAGCAGTTACTGGAACTCTGGGGCCAACGTCCTGACTTTC
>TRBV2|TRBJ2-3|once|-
CASSDPGPITDTQYF
TGTGCCAGCAGTGATCCGGGTCCAATCACAGATACGCAGTATTTT
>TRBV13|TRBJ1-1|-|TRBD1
CASNQDRVNTEAFF
TGTGCCAGCAATCAGGACAGGGTGAACACTGAAGCTTTCTTT
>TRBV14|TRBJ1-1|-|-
CASSQDSGVKGTEAFF
TGTGCCAGCAGCCAAGACTCAGGGGTAAAGGGCACTGAAGCTTTCTTT
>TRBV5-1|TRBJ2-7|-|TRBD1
CASSTTRQGFWNEQYF
TGCGCCAGCAGCACCACCCGACAGGGTTTTTGGAACGAGCAGTACTTC
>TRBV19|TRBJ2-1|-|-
CASTVRVRGDNEQFF
TGTGCCAGTACTGTCCGGGTCCGAGGGGACAATGAGCAGTTCTTC